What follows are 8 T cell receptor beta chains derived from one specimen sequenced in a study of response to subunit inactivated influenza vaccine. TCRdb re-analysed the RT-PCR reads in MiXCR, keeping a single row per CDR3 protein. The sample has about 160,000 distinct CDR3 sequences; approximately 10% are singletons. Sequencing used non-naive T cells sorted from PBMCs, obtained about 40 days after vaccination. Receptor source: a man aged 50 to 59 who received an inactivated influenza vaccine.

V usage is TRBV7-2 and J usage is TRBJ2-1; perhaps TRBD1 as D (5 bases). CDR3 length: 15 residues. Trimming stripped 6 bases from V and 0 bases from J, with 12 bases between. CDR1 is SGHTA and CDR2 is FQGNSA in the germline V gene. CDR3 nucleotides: TGTGCCAGCAGTAGGGGCCCGAGCTCCTACAATGAGCAGTTCTTC. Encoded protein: CASSRGPSSYNEQFF.

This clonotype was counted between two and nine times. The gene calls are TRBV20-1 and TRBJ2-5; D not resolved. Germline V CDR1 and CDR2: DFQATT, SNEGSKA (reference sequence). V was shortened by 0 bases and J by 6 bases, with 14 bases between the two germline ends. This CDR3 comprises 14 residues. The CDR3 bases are TGCAGTGCTAGAGATCCTTGGGTCCCACAGACCCAGTACTTC. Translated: CSARDPWVPQTQYF.

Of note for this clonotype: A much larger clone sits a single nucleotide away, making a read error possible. This CDR3 reads CANSVGGSSYEQYF. CDR3 DNA: TGTGCCAACTCAGTGGGGGGAAGCTCCTACGAGCAGTACTTC. This sequence joins TRBV12-3 or TRBV12-4 and TRBJ2-7, with a possible D match to TRBD2 (6 bases). V was trimmed by 10 bases and J by 0 bases, leaving 16 bases between them. The CDR3 runs 14 residues.

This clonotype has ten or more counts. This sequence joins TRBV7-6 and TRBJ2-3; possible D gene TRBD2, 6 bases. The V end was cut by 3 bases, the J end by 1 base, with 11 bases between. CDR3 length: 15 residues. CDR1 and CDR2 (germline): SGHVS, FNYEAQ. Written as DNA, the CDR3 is TGTGCCAGCAGCTTCGGGGGATCCCGCACAGATACGCAGTATTTT. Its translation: CASSFGGSRTDTQYF. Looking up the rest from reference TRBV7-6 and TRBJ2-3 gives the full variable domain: GAGVSQSPRYKVTKRGQDVALRCDPISGHVSLYWYRQALGQGPEFLTYFNYEAQQDKSGLPNDRFSAERPEGSISTLTIQRTEQRDSAMYRCASSFGGSRTDTQYFGPGTRLTVL.

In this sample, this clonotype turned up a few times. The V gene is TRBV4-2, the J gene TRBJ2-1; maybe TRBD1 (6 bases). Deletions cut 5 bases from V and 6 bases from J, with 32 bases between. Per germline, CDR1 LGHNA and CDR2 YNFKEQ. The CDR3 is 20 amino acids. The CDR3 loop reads CASSITTGSLGSPSGNEQFF. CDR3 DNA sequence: TGTGCCAGCAGCATTACGACAGGATCTCTGGGGTCCCCTTCCGGCAATGAGCAGTTCTTC.

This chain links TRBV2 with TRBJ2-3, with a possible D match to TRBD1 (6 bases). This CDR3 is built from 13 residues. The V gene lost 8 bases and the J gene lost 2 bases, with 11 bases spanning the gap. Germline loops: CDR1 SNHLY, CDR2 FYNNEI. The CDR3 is CASATGPTDTQYF. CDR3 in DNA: TGTGCCAGCGCCACAGGGCCCACAGATACGCAGTATTTT. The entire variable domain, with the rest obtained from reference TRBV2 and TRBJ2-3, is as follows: EPEVTQTPSHQVTQMGQEVILRCVPISNHLYFYWYRQILGQKVEFLVSFYNNEISEKSEIFDDQFSVERPDGSNFTLKIRSTKLEDSAMYFCASATGPTDTQYFGPGTRLTVL.

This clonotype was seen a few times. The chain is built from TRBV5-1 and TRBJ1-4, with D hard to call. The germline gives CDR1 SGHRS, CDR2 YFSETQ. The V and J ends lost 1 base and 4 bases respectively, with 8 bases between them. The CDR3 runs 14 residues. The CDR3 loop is CASSLTSDNEKLFF. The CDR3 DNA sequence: TGCGCCAGCAGCTTGACCAGCGATAATGAAAAACTGTTTTTT.

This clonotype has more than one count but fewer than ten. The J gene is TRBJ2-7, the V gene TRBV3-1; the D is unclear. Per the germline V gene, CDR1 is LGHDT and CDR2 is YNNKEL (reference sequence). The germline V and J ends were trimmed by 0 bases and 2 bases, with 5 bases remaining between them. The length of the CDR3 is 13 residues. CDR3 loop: CASSQDRPYEQYF. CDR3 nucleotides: TGTGCCAGCAGCCAAGATCGGCCCTACGAGCAGTACTTC.